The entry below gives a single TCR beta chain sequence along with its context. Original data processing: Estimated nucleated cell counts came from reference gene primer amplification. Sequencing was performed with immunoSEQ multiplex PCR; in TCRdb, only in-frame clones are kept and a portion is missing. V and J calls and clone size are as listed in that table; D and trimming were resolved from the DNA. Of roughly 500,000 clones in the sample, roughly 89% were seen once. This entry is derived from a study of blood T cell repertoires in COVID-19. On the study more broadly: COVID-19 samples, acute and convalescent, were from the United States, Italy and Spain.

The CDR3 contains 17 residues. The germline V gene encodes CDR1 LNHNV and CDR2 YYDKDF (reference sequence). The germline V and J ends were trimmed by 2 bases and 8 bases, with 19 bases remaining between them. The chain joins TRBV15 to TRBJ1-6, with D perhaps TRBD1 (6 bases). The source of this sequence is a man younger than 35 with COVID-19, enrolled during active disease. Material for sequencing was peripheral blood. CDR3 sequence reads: CATSRSPRDIGYSPLHF. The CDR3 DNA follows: TGTGCCACCAGCAGATCGCCCCGGGACATAGGTTATTCACCCCTCCACTTT.